This is a list of T cell receptor beta chains from one sample in a study of blood T cell repertoires in COVID-19. The data were produced by immunoSEQ multiplex PCR, yet TCRdb's version contains in-frame clones alone and is incomplete. The sample has about 250,000 clones; roughly 88% are singletons. Material: peripheral blood. The receptors here all came from a woman in her twenties or thirties with COVID-19, enrolled during active disease. The CDR3 runs from the conserved cysteine through the conserved F or W. D genes are given only for firm matches. Clone size is not always given. Where it is, it says once, few, many or a class for expanded clones.

>NA|TRBJ1-2|TRBV6-2/TRBV6-3|NA
TGTGCCAGCAGCTCTAGTTCTCTCTATGGCTACACCTTC
CASSSSSLYGYTF
>TRBD1|TRBJ1-2|TRBV28|NA
TGTGCCAGCAGTTCCTTGCCGGGACAGGGGATCTCTGGCTACACCTTC
CASSSLPGQGISGYTF
>NA|TRBJ1-5|TRBV7-2|NA
TGTGCCAGCAGCCCAGGGTCCTGGTATAGCAATCAGCCCCAGCATTTT
CASSPGSWYSNQPQHF
>NA|TRBJ1-6|TRBV5-1|many
TGCGCCAGCAGCCATGGACAGAGCTCCTATAATTCACCCCTCCACTTT
CASSHGQSSYNSPLHF
>NA|TRBJ2-2|TRBV12-1|NA
TGTGCCAGCAGCTTAAGCGGGAAAAGGGCCGGGGAGCTGTTTTTT
CASSLSGKRAGELFF
>NA|TRBJ2-2|TRBV5-1|NA
TGCGCCAGCAGCTGGGGGGCGCGGGGGACCGGGGAGCTGTTTTTT
CASSWGARGTGELFF
>TRBD1|TRBJ2-7|TRBV5-4|NA
TGTGCCAGCAGCCGCCAGGGGGCGGAGGAGCAGTACTTC
CASSRQGAEEQYF
>TRBD1|TRBJ1-1|TRBV29-1|once
TGCAGCGTCGCAGGGGACAGGGGGCATAGCACTGAAGCTTTCTTT
CSVAGDRGHSTEAFF
>NA|TRBJ1-5|TRBV12-1|NA
TGTGCCAGCCCCAATCCTACCGGGACAGGCCTGGGCAATCAGCCCCAGCATTTT
CASPNPTGTGLGNQPQHF
>TRBD1|TRBJ2-1|TRBV4-3|NA
TGCGCCAGCAGCCAAAGTACGTCAGGGGGCGCCGATGAGCAGTTCTTC
CASSQSTSGGADEQFF
>NA|TRBJ1-6|TRBV27|NA
TGTGCCAGCAGTTTAGGGCAGGGGATGAATTCACCCCTCCACTTT
CASSLGQGMNSPLHF
>NA|TRBJ2-7|TRBV3-1/TRBV3-2|NA
TGTGCCAGCAGCCAAGAGGGGCGCGGGCAGTACTTC
CASSQEGRGQYF
>TRBD1|TRBJ2-5|TRBV4-2|NA
TGTGCCAGCAGCCCAGGGACAGGACAAGAGACCCAGTACTTC
CASSPGTGQETQYF
>TRBD1|TRBJ1-5|TRBV28|NA
TGTGCCAGCAGTCCGGACAGGGAAGCTCAGCCCCAGCATTTT
CASSPDREAQPQHF
>NA|TRBJ1-4|TRBV27|NA
TGTGCCAGCAGTTTAAGGTCAGGTGGTCTGTATGAAAAACTGTTTTTT
CASSLRSGGLYEKLFF
>NA|TRBJ2-1|TRBV2|NA
TGTGCCAGCAGTATTAGGGGCGATGAGCAGTTCTTC
CASSIRGDEQFF
>TRBD1|TRBJ2-7|TRBV28|once
TGTGCCAGCAGTTCCCGGACAGGGGTCTACGAGCAGTACTTC
CASSSRTGVYEQYF
>TRBD2|TRBJ2-1|TRBV18|NA
TGTGCCAGCTCACCACCGTTGGCTAGCGGGGTCAACAATGAGCAGTTCTTC
CASSPPLASGVNNEQFF
>TRBD1|TRBJ2-2|TRBV24-1|NA
TGTGCCACCAGTAGGACAGGGGCGTTCACCGGGGAGCTGTTTTTT
CATSRTGAFTGELFF
>NA|TRBJ1-3|TRBV10-3|NA
TGTGCCATCACCAGTGATGGGGAGCGGTCAAGTGGCCTCTACTCTGGAAACACCATATATTTT
CAITSDGERSSGLYSGNTIYF
>NA|TRBJ1-2|TRBV4-1|NA
TGCGCCAGCAGCCAAGGGCGGAGCGGGTTATATGGCTACACCTTC
CASSQGRSGLYGYTF
>NA|TRBJ2-5|TRBV28|NA
TGTGCCAGCAGTTCCGACCGTGAGGTTGTGACCCAGTACTTC
CASSSDREVVTQYF
>TRBD1|TRBJ1-2|TRBV7-9|NA
TGTGCCAGCAGCTCCGACAGGGGGAATGGCTACACCTTC
CASSSDRGNGYTF
>NA|TRBJ2-1|TRBV6-4|NA
TGTGCCAGCAGTGACTCGGTGGGGGCCTCCTACAATGAGCAGTTCTTC
CASSDSVGASYNEQFF